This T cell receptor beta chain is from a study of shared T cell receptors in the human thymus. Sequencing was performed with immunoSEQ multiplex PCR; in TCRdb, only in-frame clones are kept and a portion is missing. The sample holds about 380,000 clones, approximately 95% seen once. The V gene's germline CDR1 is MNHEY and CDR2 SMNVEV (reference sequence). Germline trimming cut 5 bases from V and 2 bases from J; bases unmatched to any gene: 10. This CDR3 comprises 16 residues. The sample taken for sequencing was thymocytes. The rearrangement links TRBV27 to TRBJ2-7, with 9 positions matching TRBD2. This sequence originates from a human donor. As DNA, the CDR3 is TGTGCCAGCAGTCCAACAGAGCGGGAGGACCCCTACGAGCAGTACTTC. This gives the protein CASSPTEREDPYEQYF.